Listed below are T cell receptor beta chains from one sample, sequenced in a study of blood T cells in healthy people across ages. One entry per CDR3 protein results from TCRdb running MiXCR on the 5' RACE reads. The sample carries some 700,000 distinct CDR3 sequences, around 46% recorded once. Material: blood. These receptor sequences come from a woman aged 60-70 years in good health. The CDR3 runs from the conserved cysteine through the conserved F or W. The D gene is left open where the match is weak. Size values are once, few and many counts, or a class for expanded clones, and some rows have none.

CDR3aa	CDR3nt	v_gene	j_gene	d_gene	abundance	len
CASSLGAGGREKLFF	TGTGCCAGCAGCTTAGGAGCGGGGGGTCGGGAAAAACTGTTTTTT	TRBV11-2	TRBJ1-4	NA	few	15
CASSYPPLAGGQETQYF	TGTGCCAGCAGTTACCCACCCCTAGCGGGAGGACAAGAGACCCAGTACTTC	TRBV6-5	TRBJ2-5	TRBD2	few	17
CASSQDPGQSFNEQFF	TGCGCCAGCAGCCAAGATCCGGGACAGTCTTTCAATGAGCAGTTCTTC	TRBV4-1	TRBJ2-1	TRBD1	NA	16
CASSVSSGGSSYEQYF	TGTGCCAGCAGCGTCTCTAGCGGGGGTTCCTCCTACGAGCAGTACTTC	TRBV9	TRBJ2-7	TRBD2	NA	16
CSARRGGVDEQFF	TGCAGTGCTAGGAGAGGTGGGGTCGATGAGCAGTTCTTC	TRBV20-1	TRBJ2-1	NA	few	13
CASSSQGLREKLFF	TGTGCCAGCTCGTCCCAGGGGCTGAGGGAAAAACTGTTTTTT	TRBV28	TRBJ1-4	NA	few	14
CASSLVAGAGNEQFF	TGCGCCAGCAGCTTGGTGGCGGGGGCGGGGAATGAGCAGTTCTTC	TRBV5-1	TRBJ2-1	NA	few	15
CASSSASGQGRGDEQFF	TGTGCCAGCAGCTCGGCCTCTGGGCAGGGAAGAGGTGATGAGCAGTTCTTC	TRBV28	TRBJ2-1	NA	few	17
CSVVEGKDYGYTF	TGCAGCGTTGTGGAGGGGAAGGACTATGGCTACACCTTC	TRBV29-1	TRBJ1-2	NA	NA	13
CASSPTGPGNYEQYF	TGTGCCAGCAGCCCCACCGGACCAGGGAACTACGAGCAGTACTTC	TRBV5-6	TRBJ2-7	NA	once	15
CSGGQGQETQYF	TGCAGCGGGGGACAGGGGCAAGAGACCCAGTACTTC	TRBV29-1	TRBJ2-5	TRBD1	NA	12
CASSEIYVDGPTWGYTF	TGTGCCAGCAGTGAAATTTATGTGGACGGACCTACATGGGGCTACACCTTC	TRBV25-1	TRBJ1-2	NA	NA	17
CASSPSGRWEQYF	TGTGCCAGCAGCCCCAGTGGCCGGTGGGAGCAGTACTTC	TRBV28	TRBJ2-7	NA	NA	13
CASSQPGQGTYEQYF	TGTGCCAGCAGCCAGCCCGGACAGGGTACCTACGAGCAGTACTTC	TRBV3-1	TRBJ2-7	TRBD1	many	15
CASSQGGQNIYGYTF	TGCGCCAGCAGCCAAGGGGGACAGAATATTTATGGCTACACCTTC	TRBV4-1	TRBJ1-2	TRBD1	NA	15
CSAEGGSSYEQYF	TGCAGTGCAGAGGGCGGGAGCTCCTACGAGCAGTACTTC	TRBV20-1	TRBJ2-7	TRBD2	NA	13
CASSVGGWAEETQFF	TGTGCCAGCAGCGTAGGAGGTTGGGCGGAAGAGACCCAGTTCTTC	TRBV9	TRBJ2-1	NA	NA	15
CAWSLQGVADTQYF	TGTGCCTGGAGTCTGCAGGGCGTGGCAGATACGCAGTATTTT	TRBV30	TRBJ2-3	NA	NA	14
CSAYGQGARGYTF	TGCAGTGCTTACGGACAGGGGGCTAGGGGCTACACCTTC	TRBV20-1	TRBJ1-2	TRBD1	many	13
CASSDSGGTDTQYF	TGTGCCAGCAGTGATAGCGGGGGTACAGATACGCAGTATTTT	TRBV12-3/TRBV12-4	TRBJ2-3	TRBD2	NA	14
CATSRDGEEQFF	TGTGCCACCAGCAGAGATGGTGAAGAGCAGTTCTTC	TRBV15	TRBJ2-1	NA	few	12
CASRDPNYGYTF	TGTGCCAGCAGGGATCCTAACTATGGCTACACCTTC	TRBV6-1	TRBJ1-2	NA	NA	12
CASSPQGVYHNSPLHF	TGTGCCAGCAGCCCACAGGGGGTTTACCATAATTCACCCCTCCACTTT	TRBV9	TRBJ1-6	TRBD1	few	16
CASSAGTASWAFF	TGTGCCAGCAGCGCCGGGACAGCCTCGTGGGCTTTCTTT	TRBV12-3/TRBV12-4	TRBJ1-1	TRBD1	NA	13
CASSSQGAQGYTF	TGTGCCAGCAGCTCACAGGGGGCGCAGGGCTACACCTTC	TRBV7-2	TRBJ1-2	TRBD1	NA	13
CASSPLSRIETQYF	TGTGCCAGTAGTCCCCTTAGTAGGATCGAGACCCAGTACTTC	TRBV19	TRBJ2-5	NA	NA	14
CSALGTSGVTDTQYF	TGCAGTGCTTTGGGGACTAGCGGGGTCACAGATACGCAGTATTTT	TRBV20-1	TRBJ2-3	TRBD2	few	15
CSARPPGVHEKLFF	TGCAGTGCAAGACCCCCGGGGGTTCATGAAAAACTGTTTTTT	TRBV20-1	TRBJ1-4	NA	NA	14
CSAQRDSRGQETQYF	TGCAGTGCACAAAGGGACTCTCGGGGCCAAGAGACCCAGTACTTC	TRBV20-1	TRBJ2-5	NA	NA	15
CASSFTGMMNTEAFF	TGTGCCAGCAGCTTTACCGGCATGATGAACACTGAAGCTTTCTTT	TRBV7-3	TRBJ1-1	NA	NA	15
CASAETGAPQETQYF	TGTGCCAGCGCTGAGACAGGGGCCCCCCAAGAGACCCAGTACTTC	TRBV11-1	TRBJ2-5	TRBD1	NA	15
CASSLVDRGVFYGYTF	TGTGCCAGCAGCTTAGTCGACAGGGGGGTCTTCTATGGCTACACCTTC	TRBV7-8	TRBJ1-2	TRBD1	few	16
CASSTGALRHGYTF	TGTGCCAGCTCCACAGGTGCGCTTCGACATGGCTACACCTTC	TRBV25-1	TRBJ1-2	NA	NA	14
CASSLRSTNEKLFF	TGCGCCAGCAGCTTGAGGTCAACTAATGAAAAACTGTTTTTT	TRBV5-1	TRBJ1-4	NA	NA	14
CASSDNSGGYEQYF	TGTGCCAGCAGCGACAACAGCGGGGGCTACGAGCAGTACTTC	TRBV11-2	TRBJ2-7	TRBD2	many	14
CASSEGWGRAYNEQFF	TGTGCCAGCAGTGAAGGGTGGGGCAGGGCCTACAATGAGCAGTTCTTC	TRBV2	TRBJ2-1	NA	NA	16
CASSYSRGTDTQYF	TGTGCCAGCAGTTACTCGCGGGGAACAGATACGCAGTATTTT	TRBV6-5	TRBJ2-3	NA	many	14
CSVEEGFLNEQYF	TGCAGCGTTGAAGAAGGGTTTCTGAATGAGCAGTACTTC	TRBV29-1	TRBJ2-5	NA	NA	13